Listed below are T cell receptor beta chains from one sample, sequenced in a study of control samples from healthy donors and cancer patients. The data were produced by immunoSEQ multiplex PCR, yet TCRdb's version contains in-frame clones alone and is incomplete. The sample shows 120,000 or so clones, approximately 87% of them seen only once. Specimen: blood. The receptors originated from a man between 60 and 75 years old in good health. The CDR3 runs from the conserved cysteine through the conserved F or W. D genes are given only for firm matches. Size tells how often a clone was seen (once, few, many) or the class of an expanded clone, and some rows leave it out.

j_call clone_size d_call v_call cdr3_nt cdr3_aa
TRBJ1-1 - TRBD1 TRBV6-6 TGTGCCAGCAGTTACCCAGGACAGGGGAATACTGAAGCTTTCTTT CASSYPGQGNTEAFF
TRBJ1-2 - TRBD1 TRBV29-1 TGCAGCGTTTTCGACAGGGCGAGCGGCTACACCTTC CSVFDRASGYTF
TRBJ2-5 once - TRBV19 TGTGCCAGTAGTATAGATGACGGGGAGACCCAGTACTTC CASSIDDGETQYF
TRBJ2-7 - TRBD2 TRBV5-1 TGCGCCAGCAGCTTGGGACTAGCGGGGTTACTACAGTACGAGCAGTACTTC CASSLGLAGLLQYEQYF
TRBJ1-2 - - TRBV12-3/TRBV12-4 TGTGCCAGCAGTCCTTACTCCTATGGCTACACCTTC CASSPYSYGYTF
TRBJ1-5 - - TRBV15 TGTGCCACCAGCATGTCGACAGACCCGGGGGGGTTTAGCAATCAGCCCCAGCATTTT CATSMSTDPGGFSNQPQHF
TRBJ1-1 - TRBD1 TRBV18 TGTGCCAGCTCACCACGCACAGGGGCGAACACTGAAGCTTTCTTT CASSPRTGANTEAFF
TRBJ1-1 - - TRBV18 TGTGCCAGCTCCTCCACGGTAGGAGCTTTCTTT CASSSTVGAFF
TRBJ2-7 - TRBD2 TRBV15 TGTGCCACCAGCCACGAGCGGGGGCCCTACGAGCAGTACTTC CATSHERGPYEQYF
TRBJ2-2 - TRBD1 TRBV7-3 TGTGCCAGCAGCTTACAGGGACAGGGTGCCGGGGAGCTGTTTTTT CASSLQGQGAGELFF
TRBJ2-5 - TRBD2 TRBV7-3 TGTGCCAGCAGCCCCAGCGGGGGGCTACTACAAGAGACCCAGTACTTC CASSPSGGLLQETQYF
TRBJ2-5 - - TRBV5-1 TGCGCCAGCAGCGTGACTGGCAACCAAGAGACCCAGTACTTC CASSVTGNQETQYF
TRBJ1-2 - TRBD1 TRBV4-1 TGCGCCAGCAGCCAAGTCGGCACCCAGGGGGCAGTTGGCTACACCTTC CASSQVGTQGAVGYTF
TRBJ1-2 - TRBD1 TRBV6-5 TGTGCCAGCAGTACAGGGGGGTCGACGTTGCCCGGCTACACCTTC CASSTGGSTLPGYTF
TRBJ1-6 - - TRBV7-2 TGTGCCAGCAGCCCGAGGACAGCGAGCTCCTATAATTCACCCCTCCACTTT CASSPRTASSYNSPLHF
TRBJ1-3 - - TRBV5-1 TGCGCCAGCAGCTTGGATGGGGGCACTGGAAACACCATATATTTT CASSLDGGTGNTIYF
TRBJ1-1 - - TRBV6-2/TRBV6-3 TGTGCCAGCAGTTTGTTGACAGGTTCCTACACTGAAGCTTTCTTT CASSLLTGSYTEAFF
TRBJ1-2 - - TRBV24-1 TGTGCCACCAGGGGACCCCTGGACCGGACGAACTATGGCTACACCTTC CATRGPLDRTNYGYTF